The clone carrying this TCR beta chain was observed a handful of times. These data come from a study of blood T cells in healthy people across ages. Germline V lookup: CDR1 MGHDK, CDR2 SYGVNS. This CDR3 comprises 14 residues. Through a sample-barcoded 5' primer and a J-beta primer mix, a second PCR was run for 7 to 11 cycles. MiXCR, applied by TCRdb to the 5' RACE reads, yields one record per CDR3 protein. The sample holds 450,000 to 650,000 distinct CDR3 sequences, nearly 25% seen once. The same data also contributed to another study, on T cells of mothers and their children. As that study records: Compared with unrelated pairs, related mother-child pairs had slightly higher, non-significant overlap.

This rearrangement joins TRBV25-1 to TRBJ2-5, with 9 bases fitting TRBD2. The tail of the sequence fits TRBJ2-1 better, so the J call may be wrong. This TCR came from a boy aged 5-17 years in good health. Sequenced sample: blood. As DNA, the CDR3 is TGTGCCAGCAGTCTCCGCGGGAGGGCCAACGAGCAGTTCTTC. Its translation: CASSLRGRANEQFF.